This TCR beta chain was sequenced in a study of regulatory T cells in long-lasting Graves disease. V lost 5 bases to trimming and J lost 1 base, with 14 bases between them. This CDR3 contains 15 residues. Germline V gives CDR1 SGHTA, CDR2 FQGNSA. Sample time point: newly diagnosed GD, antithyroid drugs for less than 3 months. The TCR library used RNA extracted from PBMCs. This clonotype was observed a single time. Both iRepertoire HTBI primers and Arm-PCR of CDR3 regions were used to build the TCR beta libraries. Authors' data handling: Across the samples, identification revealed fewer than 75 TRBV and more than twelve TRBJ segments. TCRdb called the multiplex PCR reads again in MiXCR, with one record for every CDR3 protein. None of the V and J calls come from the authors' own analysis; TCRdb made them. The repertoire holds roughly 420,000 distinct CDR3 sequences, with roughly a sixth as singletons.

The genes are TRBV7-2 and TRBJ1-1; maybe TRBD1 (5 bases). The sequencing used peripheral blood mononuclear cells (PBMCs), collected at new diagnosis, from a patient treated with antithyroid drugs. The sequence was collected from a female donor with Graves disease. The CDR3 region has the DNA TGTGCCAGCAGCCCACCGGGACGGTCGAACACTGAAGCTTTCTTT. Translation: CASSPPGRSNTEAFF.